What follows are 26 T cell receptor beta chains derived from one specimen sequenced in a study of cytomegalovirus exposure and HLA in healthy donors. Primers: 60 Vbeta forward and 13 Jbeta reverse. Generated by immunoSEQ multiplex PCR, the TCRdb table keeps only in-frame clones and is missing some. The sample records approximately 110,000 clones, 78% being singletons. Sequenced: PBMCs. These receptors were obtained from a man in his forties or fifties in good health and CMV-seronegative.

This clone was counted once. The rearrangement joins TRBV9 to TRBJ2-1, with D perhaps TRBD1 (6 bases). Trimming shortened V by 3 bases and J by 8 bases, and 15 bases separated the two germline ends. CDR1 and CDR2 (germline): SGDLS, YYNGEE. This CDR3 comprises 14 residues. CDR3 coding DNA: TGTGCCAGCAGCGGGGGGCCCTTCCCGGATGAGCAGTTCTTC. It encodes CASSGGPFPDEQFF.

The rearrangement links TRBV7-8 to TRBJ2-3, with TRBD1 matching over 8 bases. V lost 5 bases and J lost 4; bases outside the gene matches: 11. CDR1 SGHVS and CDR2 FQNEAQ come from the germline V gene. This CDR3 has 16 amino acids. This CDR3 reads CASSPYQGAVADTQYF. CDR3 in DNA: TGTGCCAGCAGCCCATACCAGGGGGCAGTGGCAGATACGCAGTATTTT.

In regard to this clone: Other DNA variants within this sample encode the same CDR3. V usage is TRBV29-1 and J usage is TRBJ1-5; D is perhaps TRBD1 (5 bases). Germline assignment: CDR1 SQVTM and CDR2 ANQGSEA. This CDR3 spans 16 amino acids. CDR3 sequence reads: CRPALRGNRSNQPQHF. The CDR3, as DNA: TGCAGACCGGCCTTGCGGGGGAATCGAAGCAATCAGCCCCAGCATTTT.

The chain links TRBV9 to TRBJ2-7; tentatively, D is TRBD1 (6 bases). The CDR3 spans 15 residues. Trimming stripped 4 bases from V and 5 bases from J, with 19 bases between. Per the germline V gene, CDR1 is SGDLS and CDR2 is YYNGEE. Here the CDR3 reads CASSPLLGAGHEQYF. Here the CDR3 DNA reads TGTGCCAGCAGCCCACTTTTGGGGGCGGGCCACGAGCAGTACTTC.

This chain connects TRBV9 to TRBJ1-4; 7 bases match TRBD1. Germline values: CDR1 SGDLS, CDR2 YYNGEE. There are 15 residues in the CDR3. V lost 3 bases to trimming and J lost 7 bases; unmatched junction nucleotides: 9. This chain's CDR3 is CASSDLTGDGEKLFF. CDR3 DNA sequence: TGTGCCAGCAGCGACCTTACAGGGGATGGTGAAAAACTGTTTTTT.

This clone occurred once. This rearrangement joins TRBV7-2 to TRBJ2-3; D is uncertain. Germline loops: CDR1 SGHTA, CDR2 FQGNSA. This CDR3 has 15 amino acids. Trimming cost V 1 base and J 2 bases, with 10 bases left between them. The CDR3 loop is CASSLDSTFTDTQYF. Written as DNA, the CDR3 is TGTGCCAGCAGCTTAGACAGCACTTTCACAGATACGCAGTATTTT.

This sequence joins TRBV5-1 and TRBJ1-5; 8 bases fit TRBD1. CDR3 length: 14 amino acids. CDR1 is SGHRS and CDR2 is YFSETQ in the germline V gene. V trimming: 4 bases; J trimming: 6 bases; junction bases outside the gene matches: 6. CDR3 amino acids: CASSSGQGGQPQHF. In nucleotides, the CDR3 is TGCGCCAGCAGCAGCGGACAGGGCGGTCAGCCCCAGCATTTT. Combining the CDR3 with reference TRBV5-1 and TRBJ1-5 gives the whole variable domain KAGVTQTPRYLIKTRGQQVTLSCSPISGHRSVSWYQQTPGQGLQFLFEYFSETQRNKGNFPGRFSGRQFSNSRSEMNVSTLELGDSALYLCASSSGQGGQPQHFGDGTRLSIL.

This clone was counted only a few times. The V and J genes are TRBV30 and TRBJ1-6; no firm D call. Germline values: CDR1 GTSNPN, CDR2 SVGIG (reference sequence). This CDR3 has 14 amino acids. V dropped 0 bases and J dropped 7 bases, with 10 bases sitting between them. CDR3: CAWSVGGGNSPLHF. DNA for the CDR3: TGTGCCTGGAGTGTAGGTGGCGGAAATTCACCCCTCCACTTT.

The CDR3 coding sequence is TGTGCCAGTAGTATAGGAGGACAGGGGGCAAGGGAGACCCAGTACTTC. Translating gives CASSIGGQGARETQYF. The chain uses TRBV19 and TRBJ2-5, with 11 bases matching TRBD1. The germline gives CDR1 LNHDA, CDR2 SQIVND (reference sequence). V lost 1 base and J lost 5; bases outside the gene matches: 6. The CDR3 extends over 16 amino acids.

This chain links TRBV20-1 with TRBJ1-1; D not resolved. The CDR3 consists of 11 residues. Germline CDR1 reads DFQATT; CDR2 reads SNEGSKA (reference sequence). The V end was cut by 7 bases, the J end by 0 bases, with 6 bases between. The CDR3 DNA reads TGCAGTGTCCGAGTGAACACTGAAGCTTTCTTT. Its translation is CSVRVNTEAFF.

The CDR3 nucleotides read TGTGCCAGCAGCTTATTAACAGGGGGTATGAGAAACAATGAGCAGTTCTTC. It codes for CASSLLTGGMRNNEQFF. This chain links TRBV7-9 with TRBJ2-1; TRBD1 agrees at 8 bases. The CDR3 is made up of 17 amino acids. CDR1 and CDR2 from the germline V gene are SEHNR and FQNEAQ (reference sequence). After removal of 2 bases from V and 5 bases from J, the junction contained 11 bases not matched to a gene.

The chain carries TRBV5-4 and TRBJ1-1; D not certain. Germline V CDR1 and CDR2: SGHNT, YYREEE (reference sequence). The CDR3 length is 13 residues. V was clipped by 0 bases and J by 6 bases, with 9 bases between them. CDR3 loop: CASSLGRDAEAFF. Written as DNA, the CDR3 is TGTGCCAGCAGCTTGGGGCGGGATGCTGAAGCTTTCTTT.

This clone showed up just once. This chain links TRBV5-1 with TRBJ2-2; 7 bases map to TRBD1. The CDR3 runs to 15 residues. Germline CDR1 and CDR2: SGHRS and YFSETQ. The V gene end was trimmed by 4 bases and the J gene end by 5 bases; junction bases not matched to a gene: 8. CDR3 nucleotides: TGCGCCAGCAGCATTACAGGGGCCGTGACCGGGGAGCTGTTTTTT. This translates into CASSITGAVTGELFF.

The genes are TRBV5-1 and TRBJ1-2, with D possibly TRBD1 on 5 matching bases. Germline CDR1 is SGHRS and CDR2 is YFSETQ. The CDR3 is 15 amino acids. Trimming stripped 4 bases from V and 2 bases from J, with 15 bases between. CDR3 nucleotide sequence: TGCGCCAGCAGCCCGGCAGGCCAGGGAAACTATGGCTACACCTTC. This codes for CASSPAGQGNYGYTF.

The chain combines TRBV7-9 with TRBJ1-2; 9 bases are shared with TRBD1. The germline CDR1 and CDR2 sequences are SEHNR and FQNEAQ (reference sequence). J gave up 4 bases and V 5 bases, and 5 bases lay outside the gene matches. The CDR3 runs 14 residues. CDR3 in DNA: TGTGCCAGCAGCCACCGGGACAGGGTCTATGGCTACACCTTC. This encodes CASSHRDRVYGYTF.

The V and J genes are TRBV5-1 and TRBJ2-7; TRBD1 might be the D (6 bases). Germline V gives CDR1 SGHRS, CDR2 YFSETQ. V lost 0 bases and J lost 5, with 15 bases in between. The CDR3 totals 15 residues. CDR3 protein: CASSLADGRGHEQYF. For the CDR3, the DNA is TGCGCCAGCAGCTTGGCCGACGGCAGGGGCCACGAGCAGTACTTC. Filled out from reference TRBV5-1 and TRBJ2-7, the complete variable domain reads KAGVTQTPRYLIKTRGQQVTLSCSPISGHRSVSWYQQTPGQGLQFLFEYFSETQRNKGNFPGRFSGRQFSNSRSEMNVSTLELGDSALYLCASSLADGRGHEQYFGPGTRLTVT.

J is TRBJ1-6 and V is TRBV5-6; 9 bases line up with TRBD1. J lost 7 bases, V lost 3 bases, and 5 bases had no gene match. Germline V lookup: CDR1 SGHDT, CDR2 YYEEEE. The length of the CDR3 is 15 residues. The CDR3 loop reads CASSWDRAANSPLHF. Written as DNA, the CDR3 is TGTGCCAGCAGCTGGGACAGGGCGGCGAATTCACCCCTCCACTTT.

This clone was seen only a few times. The chain carries TRBV27 and TRBJ2-1; D ambiguous. The CDR3 length is 15 residues. The germline V gene has CDR1 MNHEY and CDR2 SMNVEV (reference sequence). V gave up 3 bases and J gave up 0 bases, with 9 bases separating them. Here the CDR3 reads CASSLTFSSYNEQFF. CDR3 DNA sequence: TGTGCCAGCAGTTTGACTTTTAGCTCCTACAATGAGCAGTTCTTC.

The rearrangement uses TRBV18 and TRBJ1-1, with 8 bases fitting TRBD1. The CDR3 has 17 residues. Germline V lookup: CDR1 KGHSH, CDR2 LQKENI. The V gene end was trimmed by 3 bases and the J gene end by 4 bases; junction bases not matched to a gene: 13. The CDR3 DNA reads as TGTGCCAGCTCACCGATGGACAGGGAGAAGGTTGCCACTGAAGCTTTCTTT. Its translation: CASSPMDREKVATEAFF.

The chain has TRBV5-1 and TRBJ2-7; weak D call: TRBD1 (5 bases). The CDR3 extends over 14 amino acids. Trimming took 7 bases from V and 1 from J, leaving 15 bases between them. Per germline, CDR1 SGHRS and CDR2 YFSETQ. CDR3 sequence: CASCREDSSYEQYF. The CDR3 region has the DNA TGCGCCAGCTGCAGGGAAGACTCTTCCTACGAGCAGTACTTC.

V is TRBV6-5 and J is TRBJ1-1; TRBD1 might be the D (5 bases). Trimming removed 4 bases at V and 7 bases at J, with 16 bases between. CDR3 length equals 14 residues. Germline values: CDR1 MNHEY, CDR2 SVGAGI. CDR3: CASSSAGMDIEAFF. CDR3 sequence (DNA): TGTGCCAGCAGTTCTGCGGGGATGGACATTGAAGCTTTCTTT.

The chain combines TRBV7-6 with TRBJ1-5; D might be TRBD1 (5 bases). CDR1 and CDR2 (germline): SGHVS, FNYEAQ. The V gene lost 5 bases and the J gene lost 0 bases, with 14 bases spanning the gap. The CDR3 is 16 amino acids. The CDR3 DNA reads TGTGCCAGCAGCCCGCAGGGTTCAAATAGCAATCAGCCCCAGCATTTT. Translating gives CASSPQGSNSNQPQHF.

The chain has TRBV6-5 and TRBJ1-2; 7 bases are a match to TRBD1. The germline V gene has CDR1 MNHEY and CDR2 SVGAGI. V gave up 0 bases and J gave up 9 bases; unmatched junction bases: 4. This CDR3 spans 13 amino acids. The CDR3 DNA is TGTGCCAGCAGTTACTCGACAGGGATTAGCTACACCTTC. It translates to CASSYSTGISYTF.

The gene calls are TRBV11-2 and TRBJ2-3; no reliable D call. Trimming removed 4 bases at V and 4 bases at J, with 12 bases between. The CDR3 length is 14 residues. Germline-derived CDR1 and CDR2 are SGHAT and FQNNGV. The CDR3 sequence is CASSSRRGADTQYF. Written as DNA, the CDR3 is TGTGCCAGCAGCTCTCGCCGCGGTGCAGATACGCAGTATTTT.

The chain has TRBV4-1 and TRBJ2-5; D is unresolved. The end of the DNA is better explained by TRBJ2-7, so the J call may be wrong. The CDR3 has 12 amino acids. The germline V gene encodes CDR1 MGHRA and CDR2 YSYEKL. CDR3 loop: CASSQPLYEQYF. In DNA, the CDR3 is TGCGCCAGCAGCCAACCCCTCTACGAGCAGTACTTC.

CDR3 protein: CASSFTSGQETQYF. CDR3 in DNA: TGTGCCAGCAGTTTTACTAGCGGCCAAGAGACCCAGTACTTC. This chain connects TRBV7-9 to TRBJ2-5; TRBD2 agrees at 8 bases. Per germline, CDR1 SEHNR and CDR2 FQNEAQ (reference sequence). V lost 6 bases to trimming and J lost 1 base; unmatched junction nucleotides: 4. The CDR3 is made up of 14 amino acids.